The 32 T cell receptor beta chains below come from one sample, sequenced in a study of blood T cell repertoires in COVID-19. Assay: immunoSEQ multiplex PCR; the TCRdb copy retains only in-frame clones and omits some. The sample has about 340,000 clones; about 90% are singletons. The sequencing input was peripheral blood. Receptor source: a woman between 45 and 65 years old with COVID-19, enrolled during active disease.

V is TRBV6-1 and J is TRBJ1-1; D is undetermined. Per the germline V gene, CDR1 is MNHNS and CDR2 is SASEGT. This CDR3 contains 13 residues. Trimming cost V 1 base and J 5 bases, with 8 bases left between them. DNA for the CDR3: TGTGCCAGCAGTGAAGTCCCGAGGACTGAAGCTTTCTTT. Residues: CASSEVPRTEAFF.

The chain employs TRBV4-2 and TRBJ2-5, with a weak D call TRBD1 (6 bases). V was cut by 3 bases and J by 4 bases, with 12 bases left in between. The CDR3 is 14 residues long. From germline, CDR1 is LGHNA and CDR2 YNFKEQ. The CDR3 protein is CASSHGQPPETQYF. The DNA for the CDR3 is TGTGCCAGCAGCCACGGACAGCCACCAGAGACCCAGTACTTC.

This chain links TRBV9 with TRBJ2-7; TRBD1 aligns across 7 bases. CDR1 SGDLS and CDR2 YYNGEE come from the germline V gene. V was clipped by 3 bases and J by 1 base; unmatched bases: 10. This CDR3 comprises 16 residues. CDR3 in amino acids: CASSAATGRPSYEQYF. The DNA for the CDR3 is TGTGCCAGCAGCGCGGCGACAGGGCGCCCTTCCTACGAGCAGTACTTC.

V gene TRBV12-3 or TRBV12-4 combines with J gene TRBJ1-1; D is perhaps TRBD1 (5 bases). This CDR3 spans 13 amino acids. Trimming pared 6 bases from V and 1 base from J, leaving 9 bases between. CDR3 nucleotides: TGTGCCAGCAGGACCACAGGGAACACTGAAGCTTTCTTT. Its translation: CASRTTGNTEAFF.

This sequence joins TRBV9 and TRBJ2-7; D is possibly TRBD2 (5 bases). The ends were cut back, 4 bases at V and 5 bases at J, with 7 bases in the middle. Germline values: CDR1 SGDLS, CDR2 YYNGEE. CDR3 length: 11 amino acids. This CDR3 reads CASSTGNEQYF. The CDR3 coding sequence is TGTGCCAGCAGCACCGGGAACGAGCAGTACTTC.

The chain's CDR3 is CASSLVTGLDLQETQYF. The CDR3 DNA follows: TGCGCCAGCAGCTTGGTTACTGGACTAGACCTTCAAGAGACCCAGTACTTC. The chain uses TRBV5-1 and TRBJ2-5; 7 nucleotides align to TRBD2. The CDR3 sequence is 17 residues long. Per the germline V gene, CDR1 is SGHRS and CDR2 is YFSETQ. V shed 0 bases and J 2 bases; nucleotides not matched to a gene: 10. The variable domain in full, completed from reference TRBV5-1 and TRBJ2-5, reads KAGVTQTPRYLIKTRGQQVTLSCSPISGHRSVSWYQQTPGQGLQFLFEYFSETQRNKGNFPGRFSGRQFSNSRSEMNVSTLELGDSALYLCASSLVTGLDLQETQYFGPGTRLLVL.

This chain uses TRBV30 with TRBJ2-3; TRBD2 agrees at 16 bases. Unmatched junction bases numbered 10, after V lost 1 base and J lost 6 bases. This CDR3 comprises 18 residues. The V gene's germline CDR1 is GTSNPN and CDR2 SVGIG (reference sequence). The CDR3 spells CAWSGGTSGRVIPDTQYF. Written as DNA, the CDR3 is TGTGCCTGGAGTGGCGGGACTAGCGGGAGGGTAATCCCGGATACGCAGTATTTT.

The rearrangement uses TRBV2 and TRBJ2-2; D gene ambiguous. Per the germline V gene, CDR1 is SNHLY and CDR2 is FYNNEI. CDR3 size: 14 residues. Trimming shortened V by 4 bases and J by 0 bases, and 6 bases separated the two germline ends. CDR3 residues: CASSGHPNTGELFF. The CDR3 DNA sequence: TGTGCCAGCAGTGGGCATCCGAACACCGGGGAGCTGTTTTTT.

This chain uses TRBV27 with TRBJ2-5, with 9 bases that match TRBD1. Germline loops: CDR1 MNHEY, CDR2 SMNVEV (reference sequence). J was trimmed by 5 bases and V by 8 bases; bases with no gene match: 9. The CDR3 is 14 amino acids. CDR3 DNA: TGTGCCAGCCGTACAGGGGGCGAGTTTGAGACCCAGTACTTC. Translated: CASRTGGEFETQYF.

This rearrangement joins TRBV7-2 to TRBJ1-1; D is perhaps TRBD1 (5 bases). The germline gives CDR1 SGHTA, CDR2 FQGNSA. The CDR3 spans 13 residues. V was shortened by 6 bases and J by 4 bases, with 12 bases between the two germline ends. DNA of the CDR3: TGTGCCAGCAGACCTATAGGGGCCACTGAAGCTTTCTTT. This translates into CASRPIGATEAFF. Looking up the rest from reference TRBV7-2 and TRBJ1-1 gives the full variable domain: GAGVSQSPSNKVTEKGKDVELRCDPISGHTALYWYRQSLGQGLEFLIYFQGNSAPDKSGLPSDRFSAERTGGSVSTLTIQRTQQEDSAVYLCASRPIGATEAFFGQGTRLTVV.

The chain employs TRBV3-1 (or the pseudogene TRBV3-2) and TRBJ2-7, with a weak D call TRBD1 (5 bases). This CDR3 contains 15 residues. The germline CDR1 and CDR2 sequences are LGHDT and YNNKEL (reference sequence). V was pared by 4 bases and J by 3 bases, with 16 bases between. CDR3 in amino acids: CASSPRTGVYYEQYF. In nucleotides, the CDR3 is TGTGCCAGCAGCCCCCGCACAGGAGTATACTACGAGCAGTACTTC.

J is TRBJ1-6 and V is TRBV4-1, with 7 bases that match TRBD1. The J segment lost 8 bases and the V segment lost 4 bases, leaving 8 bases of the junction unmatched. Germline CDR1 is MGHRA and CDR2 is YSYEKL. The CDR3 covers 15 residues. This chain's CDR3 is CASSRQTGTDSPLHF. CDR3 DNA: TGCGCCAGCAGCCGTCAGACAGGGACAGATTCACCCCTCCACTTT.

The chain employs TRBV13 and TRBJ2-7; D uncertain. This CDR3 comprises 15 residues. Per the germline V gene, CDR1 is PRHDT and CDR2 is FYEKMQ (reference sequence). The germline V and J ends were trimmed by 5 bases and 2 bases, with 16 bases remaining between them. As DNA, the CDR3 is TGTGCCAGCAGCCCGCGACTTACGGCAACCTACGAGCAGTACTTC. Translating gives CASSPRLTATYEQYF.

J is TRBJ2-7 and V is TRBV29-1; TRBD1 matches 7 bases. V shed 4 bases, J shed 3 bases, and the junction held 6 bases outside the gene matches. CDR1 and CDR2 from the germline V gene are SQVTM and ANQGSEA. There are 13 residues in the CDR3. CDR3: CSVGQGTFYEQYF. CDR3 DNA sequence: TGCAGCGTTGGACAGGGAACCTTCTACGAGCAGTACTTC.

The chain recombines TRBV30 with TRBJ1-1; maybe TRBD1 (5 bases). V gave up 3 bases and J gave up 4 bases, with 12 bases separating them. Per germline, CDR1 GTSNPN and CDR2 SVGIG (reference sequence). The CDR3 consists of 13 residues. DNA of the CDR3: TGTGCCTGGAGAAGGGGTTTGATCACTGAAGCTTTCTTT. Its translation is CAWRRGLITEAFF.

In this sample, this clone turned up once. J is TRBJ2-5 and V is TRBV5-1; 7 nucleotides agree with TRBD1. The germline CDR1 and CDR2 sequences are SGHRS and YFSETQ. The V gene end was trimmed by 2 bases and the J gene end by 9 bases; junction bases not matched to a gene: 16. This CDR3 has 16 residues. The CDR3 is CASSLPSGTVLEAQYF. For the CDR3, the DNA is TGCGCCAGCAGCTTACCGTCCGGGACAGTGTTGGAGGCCCAGTACTTC.

The rearrangement joins TRBV6-6 to TRBJ2-1; 8 bases fit TRBD2. The V segment lost 2 bases and the J segment 5 bases; nucleotides outside the gene matches: 8. Germline V gene sequence: CDR1 MNHNY, CDR2 SVGAGI (reference sequence). The CDR3 is 16 residues long. The CDR3 protein is CASSYARLASDNEQFF. The CDR3 nucleotides are TGTGCCAGCAGTTACGCCCGACTAGCGTCCGACAATGAGCAGTTCTTC.

The chain recombines TRBV19 with TRBJ1-1, with D unclear. The V end was cut by 10 bases, the J end by 2 bases, with 8 bases between. This CDR3 comprises 11 residues. CDR1 and CDR2 from the germline V gene are LNHDA and SQIVND (reference sequence). Written as DNA, the CDR3 is TGTGCCATCCTGGGCAACACTGAAGCTTTCTTT. It encodes CAILGNTEAFF.

This clone has a single count. J is TRBJ2-1 and V is TRBV5-5; 8 bases map to TRBD1. Germline values: CDR1 SGHKS, CDR2 YYEKEE (reference sequence). The CDR3 covers 16 residues. V was clipped by 0 bases and J by 4 bases; unmatched bases: 6. As DNA, the CDR3 is TGTGCCAGCAGCTTGGTAACCGGGACAGGTTACAATGAGCAGTTCTTC. It yields the protein CASSLVTGTGYNEQFF.

This chain's CDR3 is CASSQRISGSGIEQYF. The CDR3 region has the DNA TGTGCCAGCAGCCAACGAATCTCAGGGTCCGGAATCGAGCAGTACTTC. This sequence joins TRBV7-2 and TRBJ2-7, with a tentative D call TRBD1 (5 bases). The CDR3 consists of 16 residues. The ends were cut back, 5 bases at V and 6 bases at J, with 23 bases in the middle. The germline V gene has CDR1 SGHTA and CDR2 FQGNSA.

The rearrangement joins TRBV19 to TRBJ1-3, with TRBD1 identical over 9 bases. This CDR3 has 14 amino acids. With V trimmed by 8 bases and J by 4 bases, 6 bases remained unmatched. CDR1 is LNHDA and CDR2 is SQIVND in the germline V gene (reference sequence). CDR3 sequence reads: CASEGQGKGNTIYF. CDR3 nucleotides: TGTGCCAGTGAGGGACAGGGAAAAGGAAACACCATATATTTT.

The chain combines TRBV25-1 with TRBJ1-4, with a tentative D call TRBD1 (6 bases). Looked up from germline, CDR1 is MGHDK and CDR2 is SYGVNS. The CDR3 has 15 amino acids. Trimming cost V 2 bases and J 4 bases, with 11 bases left between them. The CDR3, as DNA: TGTGCCAGCAGTGAACTGTCAGGGGATAATGAAAAACTGTTTTTT. It codes for CASSELSGDNEKLFF.

This rearrangement joins TRBV6-6 to TRBJ2-3; D is perhaps TRBD1 (5 bases). Germline assignment: CDR1 MNHNY and CDR2 SVGAGI (reference sequence). The CDR3 extends over 13 amino acids. The V gene lost 2 bases and the J gene lost 4 bases, with 7 bases spanning the gap. The CDR3 is CASSYQGSDTQYF. In DNA form, the CDR3 reads TGTGCCAGCAGTTACCAGGGATCAGATACGCAGTATTTT.

This clone was seen more than once but under ten times. CDR3 coding DNA: TGTGCCAGCAGCCCCCGGACTAGCGGCCAATCGGGGCAGTACTTC. Translating it yields CASSPRTSGQSGQYF. The chain links TRBV5-4 to TRBJ2-7, with 10 bases aligning to TRBD2. This CDR3 contains 15 residues. Germline V gene data show CDR1 as SGHNT and CDR2 as YYREEE (reference sequence). With V trimmed by 4 bases and J by 9 bases, 13 bases remained unmatched.

The rearrangement links TRBV10-3 to TRBJ1-1; 8 bases agree with TRBD1. Losses at the gene ends were 4 bases for V and 5 bases for J; bases not matched to a gene: 6. The CDR3 spans 14 residues. Germline lookup yields CDR1 ENHRY and CDR2 SYGVKD. The CDR3 coding sequence is TGTGCCATCAGTGGGGACAGGCAGAAGACTGAAGCTTTCTTT. Protein product: CAISGDRQKTEAFF.

CDR3 residues: CASSSRFLGAQETQYF. CDR3 in DNA: TGTGCCAGCAGCTCCCGATTCCTGGGGGCACAAGAGACCCAGTACTTC. The chain is built from TRBV11-3 and TRBJ2-5; possibly TRBD1 for D (6 bases). Germline loops: CDR1 SGHNT, CDR2 YENEEA. The CDR3 runs to 16 residues. Trimming removed 4 bases from V and 2 bases from J, with 17 bases in between.

The CDR3 loop is CASSITYSVYTEAFF. For the CDR3, the DNA is TGTGCCAGTAGTATTACTTATTCCGTCTACACTGAAGCTTTCTTT. V gene TRBV19 combines with J gene TRBJ1-1; D gene unclear. The germline V gene encodes CDR1 LNHDA and CDR2 SQIVND (reference sequence). V was shortened by 3 bases and J by 3 bases, with 14 bases between the two germline ends. The CDR3 extends over 15 amino acids.

The rearrangement uses TRBV5-1 and TRBJ2-2, with 15 bases matching TRBD2. The J segment lost 6 bases and the V segment lost 3 bases, leaving 6 bases of the junction unmatched. CDR1 is SGHRS, CDR2 YFSETQ, per germline. CDR3 length: 17 residues. The CDR3 DNA is TGCGCCAGCAGCTACATCGGACTAGCGGGAGGGGCCGGGGAGCTGTTTTTT. It yields the protein CASSYIGLAGGAGELFF.

The gene calls are TRBV11-1 and TRBJ2-1; TRBD1 aligns across 7 bases. The V gene end was trimmed by 5 bases and the J gene end by 8 bases; junction bases not matched to a gene: 12. CDR3 length: 15 residues. Germline CDR1 is SGHAT and CDR2 is FQDESV (reference sequence). CDR3 DNA sequence: TGTGCCAGCAGCGATACAGGGGTCGCTATATATGAGCAGTTCTTC. Translated, it gives CASSDTGVAIYEQFF.

About this clone: This sample also contains other DNA sequences that code for the same CDR3. The chain carries TRBV5-1 and TRBJ1-2; 7 nucleotides match TRBD1. V gave up 5 bases and J gave up 4 bases; unmatched junction bases: 2. This CDR3 has 12 amino acids. From germline, CDR1 is SGHRS and CDR2 YFSETQ. CDR3 amino acids: CASRGQTYGYTF. In DNA, the CDR3 is TGCGCCAGCAGGGGACAGACCTATGGCTACACCTTC.

This chain links TRBV3-1 (or the pseudogene TRBV3-2) with TRBJ1-1, with 12 positions matching TRBD1. The ends lost 1 base at V and 2 bases at J; junction bases unmatched: 8. The CDR3 is 18 amino acids. The germline CDR1 and CDR2 sequences are LGHDT and YNNKEL (reference sequence). The CDR3 region has the DNA TGTGCCAGCAGCCAAGGTTTTGGGACAGGGGGCATCAACACTGAAGCTTTCTTT. Amino acid sequence: CASSQGFGTGGINTEAFF.

The V call is TRBV11-1, the J call TRBJ2-2, with D maybe TRBD2 (6 bases). CDR1 and CDR2 from the germline V gene are SGHAT and FQDESV (reference sequence). With 5 bases removed from V and 6 bases from J, the gap between germline ends came to 10 bases. The CDR3 loop spans 13 amino acids. CDR3 amino acids: CASSHGTSGELFF. The CDR3 DNA reads TGTGCCAGCAGCCACGGGACTTCCGGGGAGCTGTTTTTT.